The 13 T cell receptor beta chains below were found in one sample sequenced in a study of T cell responses to AZD1222 COVID-19 vaccine. Sequencing used immunoSEQ multiplex PCR; TCRdb keeps in-frame clones, though not all of them. The data hold some 74,000 clones, with 90% observed a single time. The sequencing here drew on peripheral blood, taken 28 days after the second AZD1222 dose. Receptors were obtained from an adult who received the AZD1222 COVID-19 vaccine.

V usage is TRBV6-5 and J usage is TRBJ1-1; D might be TRBD1 (6 bases). The CDR3 extends over 13 amino acids. Germline CDR1 MNHEY, CDR2 SVGAGI. V shed 6 bases and J shed 1 base, with 9 bases lying between them. For the CDR3, the DNA is TGTGCCAGCAGACGGACAGAGAACACTGAAGCTTTCTTT. It codes for CASRRTENTEAFF.

This clone was seen a single time. The J gene is TRBJ2-7, the V gene TRBV2; the D gene could be TRBD1 or TRBD2 (6 bases each). The CDR3 runs 13 residues. Trimming took 6 bases from V and 5 from J, leaving 14 bases between them. CDR1 is SNHLY, CDR2 FYNNEI, per germline. Here the CDR3 reads CASRRGDSDEQYF. CDR3 coding DNA: TGTGCCAGCAGAAGGGGGGACTCTGACGAGCAGTACTTC. The complete variable domain, with remaining parts taken from reference TRBV2 and TRBJ2-7, reads EPEVTQTPSHQVTQMGQEVILRCVPISNHLYFYWYRQILGQKVEFLVSFYNNEISEKSEIFDDQFSVERPDGSNFTLKIRSTKLEDSAMYFCASRRGDSDEQYFGPGTRLTVT.

This clone was counted once. The genes are TRBV24-1 and TRBJ1-2; D is undetermined. The length of the CDR3 is 11 residues. Germline-derived CDR1 and CDR2 are KGHDR and SFDVKD. The V end was cut by 9 bases, the J end by 2 bases, with 6 bases between. The CDR3 loop is CATSTNYGYTF. CDR3 nucleotide sequence: TGTGCCACCTCAACGAACTATGGCTACACCTTC.

V usage is TRBV3-1 (or the pseudogene TRBV3-2) and J usage is TRBJ2-4; D not resolved. Germline V gene data show CDR1 as LGHDT and CDR2 as YNNKEL (reference sequence). The V end was cut by 4 bases, the J end by 16 bases, with 20 bases between. The CDR3 loop spans 13 amino acids. The CDR3 spells CASSPGPPKPLYF. The CDR3 DNA is TGTGCCAGCAGCCCTGGACCTCCCAAGCCCCTATACTTC.

This sequence joins TRBV5-1 and TRBJ1-1; no clear D gene. The CDR3 covers 13 residues. Trimming took 4 bases from V and 4 from J, leaving 11 bases between them. Looked up from germline, CDR1 is SGHRS and CDR2 is YFSETQ. This chain's CDR3 is CASSPRLGTEAFF. The CDR3 region has the DNA TGCGCCAGCAGCCCCCGCCTAGGCACTGAAGCTTTCTTT.

The sample holds a few counts of this clone. The chain combines TRBV9 with TRBJ2-7, with TRBD2 matching 7 bases. Germline assignment: CDR1 SGDLS and CDR2 YYNGEE. Losses at the gene ends were 0 bases for V and 2 bases for J; bases not matched to a gene: 5. The CDR3 consists of 15 residues. In DNA form, the CDR3 reads TGTGCCAGCAGCGTAGGTTCAGGGACTACCTACGAGCAGTACTTC. Translated: CASSVGSGTTYEQYF. Together with reference TRBV9 and TRBJ2-7, the CDR3 gives the full variable domain: DSGVTQTPKHLITATGQRVTLRCSPRSGDLSVYWYQQSLDQGLQFLIQYYNGEERAKGNILERFSAQQFPDLHSELNLSSLELGDSALYFCASSVGSGTTYEQYFGPGTRLTVT.

This clone was seen only a few times. The CDR3 region is CASSQESSGNTIYF. The CDR3 DNA is TGTGCCAGCAGCCAAGAGAGCTCTGGAAACACCATATATTTT. The V and J genes are TRBV3-1 (or the pseudogene TRBV3-2) and TRBJ1-3; no definite D call. The CDR3 has 14 residues. The V end was cut by 0 bases, the J end by 0 bases, with 3 bases between. Germline V gene data show CDR1 as LGHDT and CDR2 as YNNKEL (reference sequence).

V gene TRBV7-2 combines with J gene TRBJ2-1; D may be TRBD2 (5 bases). Looked up from germline, CDR1 is SGHTA and CDR2 is FQGNSA. This CDR3 spans 15 amino acids. Deletions cut 5 bases from V and 1 base from J, with 12 bases between. The CDR3 spells CASSLDRGSYNEQFF. The CDR3 DNA reads TGTGCCAGCAGCCTGGACCGGGGATCCTACAATGAGCAGTTCTTC.

The CDR3: CASSPAGGINYGYTF. The CDR3 region has the DNA TGTGCCAGCTCCCCGGCAGGGGGCATAAACTATGGCTACACCTTC. The chain uses TRBV2 and TRBJ1-2; the match to TRBD1 covers 8 bases. This CDR3 is built from 15 residues. The V gene's germline CDR1 is SNHLY and CDR2 FYNNEI. Trimming cost V 8 bases and J 2 bases; bases outside gene matches: 10.

The chain joins TRBV4-1 to TRBJ1-1; D is possibly TRBD1 (5 bases). The germline gives CDR1 MGHRA, CDR2 YSYEKL. This CDR3 has 16 residues. Deletions cut 2 bases from V and 0 bases from J, with 13 bases between. The CDR3 DNA sequence: TGCGCCAGCAGCCAACTACCGACAGCCGTGAACACTGAAGCTTTCTTT. This gives the protein CASSQLPTAVNTEAFF.

The CDR3 DNA reads as TGTGCCAGCAGCCAGGAGGTCCGCGGGAGATTGAACACTGAAGCTTTCTTT. Amino acids: CASSQEVRGRLNTEAFF. The chain recombines TRBV3-1 (or the pseudogene TRBV3-2) with TRBJ1-1; D is undetermined. The CDR3 length is 17 residues. The germline V and J ends were trimmed by 3 bases and 0 bases, with 17 bases remaining between them. Germline CDR1 is LGHDT and CDR2 is YNNKEL (reference sequence).

The V and J genes are TRBV9 and TRBJ1-1; D may be TRBD1 (5 bases). The V end was cut by 4 bases, the J end by 0 bases, with 13 bases between. The CDR3 contains 15 residues. Germline loops: CDR1 SGDLS, CDR2 YYNGEE. As DNA, the CDR3 is TGTGCCAGCAGCCCTGCCTTAGGGGTGAACACTGAAGCTTTCTTT. Translating it yields CASSPALGVNTEAFF.

The chain uses TRBV7-8 and TRBJ2-7; no definite D call. The CDR3 spans 16 residues. Trimming stripped 2 bases from V and 6 bases from J, with 20 bases between. Germline V lookup: CDR1 SGHVS, CDR2 FQNEAQ. CDR3: CASSLTPPSLASEQYF. The DNA of the CDR3 is TGTGCCAGCAGCTTAACCCCTCCCTCGCTGGCCTCCGAGCAGTACTTC.